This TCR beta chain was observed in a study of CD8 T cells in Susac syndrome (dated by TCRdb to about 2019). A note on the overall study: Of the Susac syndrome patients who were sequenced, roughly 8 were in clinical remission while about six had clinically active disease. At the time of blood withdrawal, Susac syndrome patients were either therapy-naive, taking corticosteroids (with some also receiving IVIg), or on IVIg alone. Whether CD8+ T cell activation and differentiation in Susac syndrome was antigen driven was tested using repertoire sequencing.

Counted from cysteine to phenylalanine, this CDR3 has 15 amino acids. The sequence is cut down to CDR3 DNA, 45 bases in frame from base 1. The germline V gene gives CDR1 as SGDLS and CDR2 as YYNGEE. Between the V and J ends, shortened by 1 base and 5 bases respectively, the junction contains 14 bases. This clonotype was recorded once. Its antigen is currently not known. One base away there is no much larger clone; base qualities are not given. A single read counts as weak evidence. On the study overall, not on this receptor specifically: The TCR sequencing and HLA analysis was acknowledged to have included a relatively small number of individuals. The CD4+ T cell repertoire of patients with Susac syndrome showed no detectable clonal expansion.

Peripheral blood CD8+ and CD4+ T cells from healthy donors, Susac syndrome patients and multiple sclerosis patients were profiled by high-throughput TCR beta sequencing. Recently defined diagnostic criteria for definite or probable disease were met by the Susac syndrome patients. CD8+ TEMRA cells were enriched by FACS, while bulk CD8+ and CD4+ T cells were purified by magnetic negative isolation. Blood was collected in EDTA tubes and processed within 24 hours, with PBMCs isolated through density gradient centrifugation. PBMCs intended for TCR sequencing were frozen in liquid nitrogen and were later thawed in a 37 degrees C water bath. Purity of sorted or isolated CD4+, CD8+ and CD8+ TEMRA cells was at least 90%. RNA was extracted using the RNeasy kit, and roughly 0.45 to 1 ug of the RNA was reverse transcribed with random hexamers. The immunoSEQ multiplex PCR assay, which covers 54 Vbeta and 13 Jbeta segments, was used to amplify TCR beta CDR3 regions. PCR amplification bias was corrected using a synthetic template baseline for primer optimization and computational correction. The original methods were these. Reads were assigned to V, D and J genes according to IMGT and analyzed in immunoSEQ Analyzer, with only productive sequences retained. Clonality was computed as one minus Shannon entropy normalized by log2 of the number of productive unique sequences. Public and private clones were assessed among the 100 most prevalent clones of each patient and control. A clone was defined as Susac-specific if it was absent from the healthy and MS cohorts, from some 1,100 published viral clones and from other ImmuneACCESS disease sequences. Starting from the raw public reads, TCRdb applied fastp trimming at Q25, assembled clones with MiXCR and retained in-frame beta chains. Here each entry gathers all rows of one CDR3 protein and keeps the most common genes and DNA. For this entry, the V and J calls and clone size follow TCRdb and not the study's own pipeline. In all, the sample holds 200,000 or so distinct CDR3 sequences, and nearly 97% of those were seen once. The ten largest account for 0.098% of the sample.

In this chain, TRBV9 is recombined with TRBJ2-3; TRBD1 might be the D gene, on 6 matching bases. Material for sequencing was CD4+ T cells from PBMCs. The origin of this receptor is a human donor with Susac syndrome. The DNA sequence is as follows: TGTGCCAGCAGCGTACGTCAGGGGCATTTAGATACGCAGTATTTT. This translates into CASSVRQGHLDTQYF.